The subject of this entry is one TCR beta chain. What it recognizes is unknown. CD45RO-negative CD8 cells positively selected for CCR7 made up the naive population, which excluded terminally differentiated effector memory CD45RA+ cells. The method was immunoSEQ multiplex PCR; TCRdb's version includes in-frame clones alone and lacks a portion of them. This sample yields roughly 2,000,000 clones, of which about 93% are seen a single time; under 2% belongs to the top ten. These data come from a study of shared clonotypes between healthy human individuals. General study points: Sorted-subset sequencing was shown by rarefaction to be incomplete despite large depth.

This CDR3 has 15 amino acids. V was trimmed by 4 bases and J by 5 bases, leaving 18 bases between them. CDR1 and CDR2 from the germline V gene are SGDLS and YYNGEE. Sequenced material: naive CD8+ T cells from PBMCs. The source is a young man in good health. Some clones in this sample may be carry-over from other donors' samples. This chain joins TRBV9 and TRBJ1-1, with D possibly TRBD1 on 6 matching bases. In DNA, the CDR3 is TGTGCCAGCAGCCCAAGCGGGGGCGGAACGACTGAAGCTTTCTTT. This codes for CASSPSGGGTTEAFF.